This TCR beta chain was obtained from a study of PD-1 blockade in mismatch repair-deficient tumors. Assay: immunoSEQ multiplex PCR; the TCRdb copy retains only in-frame clones and omits some. The sample records around 37,000 clones, roughly 88% being singletons. TCRs were sequenced from a few patients responding to pembrolizumab. V was shortened by 2 bases and J by 5 bases, with 9 bases between the two germline ends. CDR3 length: 14 amino acids. Looked up from germline, CDR1 is MNHEY and CDR2 is SVGAGI. This TCR came from an adult with mismatch repair-deficient cancer. Specimen: PBMCs, collected about 40 weeks after starting pembrolizumab. J is TRBJ1-4 and V is TRBV6-5, with TRBD1 as a possible D gene (6 bases). The CDR3 here is CASSYGGGNEKLFF. CDR3 sequence (DNA): TGTGCCAGCAGTTACGGGGGCGGGAATGAAAAACTGTTTTTT.